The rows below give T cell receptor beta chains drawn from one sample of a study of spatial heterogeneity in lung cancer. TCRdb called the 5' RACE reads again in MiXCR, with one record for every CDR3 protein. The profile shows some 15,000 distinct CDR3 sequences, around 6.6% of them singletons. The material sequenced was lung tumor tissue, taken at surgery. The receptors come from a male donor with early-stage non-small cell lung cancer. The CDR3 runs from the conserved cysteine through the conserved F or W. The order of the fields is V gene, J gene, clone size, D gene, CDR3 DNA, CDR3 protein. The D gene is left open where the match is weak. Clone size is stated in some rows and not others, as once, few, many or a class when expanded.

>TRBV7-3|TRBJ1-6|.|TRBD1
TGTGCCAGCAGCCAACAGGGGAATTCACCCCTCCACTTT
CASSQQGNSPLHF
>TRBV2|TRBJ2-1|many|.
TGTGCCAGCAGTGAACCGGGGCAGTTCTTC
CASSEPGQFF
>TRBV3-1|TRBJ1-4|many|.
TGTGCCAGCAGCCAGGGAGGGTTTAATGAAAAACTGTTTTTT
CASSQGGFNEKLFF
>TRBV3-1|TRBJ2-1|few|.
TGTGCCAGCAGCCAAGATCTGAAAGGCTACAATGAGCAGTTCTTC
CASSQDLKGYNEQFF
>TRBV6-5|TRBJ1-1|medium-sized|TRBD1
TGTGCCAGCAGAACCCGGGGACAGCGGTACACTGAAGCTTTCTTT
CASRTRGQRYTEAFF
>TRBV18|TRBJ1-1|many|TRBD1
TGTGCCAGCTCATGGACAGGGGGCGCAAGCGCTGAAGCTTTCTTT
CASSWTGGASAEAFF
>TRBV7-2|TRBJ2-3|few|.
TGTGCCAGCAGCTCTGAAGCAGATACGCAGTATTTT
CASSSEADTQYF
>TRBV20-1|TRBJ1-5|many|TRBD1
TGCAGTGCTAGAGATCATATGACAGGGTCGAGGTATCAGCCCCAGCATTTT
CSARDHMTGSRYQPQHF
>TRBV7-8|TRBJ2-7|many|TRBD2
TGTGCCAGCAGCTTAGGGGGGGGTTCCTACGAGCAGTACTTC
CASSLGGGSYEQYF
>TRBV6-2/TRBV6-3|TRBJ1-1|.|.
TGTGCCAGCAGGGACATGTTGAACACTGAAGCTTTCTTT
CASRDMLNTEAFF
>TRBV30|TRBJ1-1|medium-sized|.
TGTGCCTGGAATGGCCAGTTGAACACTGAAGCTTTCTTT
CAWNGQLNTEAFF